One sample yielded the 22 T cell receptor beta chains listed below, sequenced in a study of response to subunit inactivated influenza vaccine. A single record per CDR3 protein comes from TCRdb applying MiXCR to the RT-PCR reads. The table includes 150,000 to 200,000 distinct CDR3 sequences, roughly 12% detected once. The sample was also reused in another study, on T cells expressing NK-cell markers. Per that paper: TCR beta cDNA was generated via 5'RACE template switching incorporating UMIs.

The input for sequencing was CD8+ T cells sorted from PBMCs, taken 12 days after vaccination. The receptors were gathered from a man aged 45 to 65 who received an inactivated influenza vaccine.

This clonotype was observed a handful of times. The chain links TRBV28 to TRBJ2-2; tentative D call: TRBD2 (5 bases). The CDR3 extends over 15 amino acids. CDR1 is MDHEN, CDR2 SYDVKM, per germline. V was pared by 5 bases and J by 5 bases, with 15 bases between. This CDR3 is CASSRVASTTGELFF. CDR3 DNA: TGTGCCAGCAGTAGGGTGGCTAGCACTACCGGGGAGCTGTTTTTT.

The table lists this clonotype with a few counts. The rearrangement uses TRBV12-3 or TRBV12-4 and TRBJ2-3; no clear D gene. The CDR3 is 13 residues long. V lost 3 bases and J 1 base, leaving 5 bases between the germline ends. CDR3 nucleotides: TGTGCCAGCAGTTTTATGGGCACAGATACGCAGTATTTT. Protein product: CASSFMGTDTQYF.

A few counts support this clonotype. The chain is built from TRBV9 and TRBJ2-6; no firm D call. Looked up from germline, CDR1 is SGDLS and CDR2 is YYNGEE. The CDR3 spans 15 residues. Trimming removed 4 bases at V and 0 bases at J, with 8 bases between. Here the CDR3 DNA reads TGTGCCAGCAGCCCACAAAACTCTGGGGCCAACGTCCTGACTTTC. Its translation: CASSPQNSGANVLTF.

This sequence joins TRBV5-1 and TRBJ2-7; tentatively, D is TRBD1 (6 bases). V was shortened by 1 base and J by 5 bases, with 16 bases between the two germline ends. Germline-derived CDR1 and CDR2 are SGHRS and YFSETQ. The CDR3 extends over 15 amino acids. CDR3 in amino acids: CASSLSRGSMDEQYF. The CDR3 bases are TGCGCCAGCAGCTTGTCCAGGGGCTCTATGGACGAGCAGTACTTC.

This clonotype appeared many times. CDR3 DNA: TGTGCCATCAGTGAGGGGGGAGAGAGTAGCACAGATACGCAGTATTTT. It encodes CAISEGGESSTDTQYF. V is TRBV10-3 and J is TRBJ2-3; either TRBD1 or TRBD2 may supply D (5 bases each). Trimming removed 2 bases at V and 0 bases at J, with 12 bases between. Germline values: CDR1 ENHRY, CDR2 SYGVKD. The CDR3 contains 16 residues.

The chain links TRBV4-3 to TRBJ1-1; the D is unclear. The ends were cut back, 0 bases at V and 8 bases at J, with 10 bases in the middle. CDR3 length: 13 residues. Germline values: CDR1 LGHNA, CDR2 YSLEER. CDR3 in DNA: TGCGCCAGCAGCCAAGATGGGAAGGGAGAAGCTTTCTTT. As protein: CASSQDGKGEAFF.

This rearrangement joins TRBV30 to TRBJ2-5, with 10 nucleotides matching TRBD2. CDR3 size: 16 residues. Germline loops: CDR1 GTSNPN, CDR2 SVGIG (reference sequence). J gave up 5 bases and V 1 base, and 10 bases lay outside the gene matches. The chain's CDR3 is CAWSGDSGRNGETQYF. CDR3 nucleotides: TGTGCCTGGAGTGGGGATAGCGGGAGGAATGGGGAGACCCAGTACTTC.

Here the CDR3 reads CSATLAVSRAEQFF. CDR3 coding DNA: TGCAGTGCTACCCTGGCGGTCTCCCGCGCTGAGCAGTTCTTC. The chain couples TRBV20-1 to TRBJ2-1; unclear D gene. Germline V gene lookup returns CDR1 DFQATT and CDR2 SNEGSKA (reference sequence). The CDR3 sequence is 14 residues long. V was trimmed by 4 bases and J by 9 bases, leaving 19 bases between them.

This clonotype showed up many times. This chain's CDR3 is CASSLGVNTGELFF. In DNA form, the CDR3 reads TGTGCCAGCAGTTTAGGTGTTAACACCGGGGAGCTGTTTTTT. J is TRBJ2-2 and V is TRBV28; the D is unclear. This CDR3 comprises 14 residues. CDR1 is MDHEN and CDR2 is SYDVKM in the germline V gene. V lost 2 bases and J lost 2, with 6 bases in between.

This clonotype was observed a few times. The J gene is TRBJ2-2, the V gene TRBV9; TRBD1 aligns across 9 bases. The CDR3 has 16 residues. V trimming: 3 bases; J trimming: 6 bases; junction bases outside the gene matches: 9. Looked up from germline, CDR1 is SGDLS and CDR2 is YYNGEE. Written as DNA, the CDR3 is TGTGCCAGCAGCGATACCGGGACAGGGATTCCCGGGGAGCTGTTTTTT. Amino acid sequence: CASSDTGTGIPGELFF.

This clonotype has just a few counts. This sequence joins TRBV19 and TRBJ2-1, with TRBD2 identical over 12 bases. With V trimmed by 1 base and J by 7 bases, 2 bases remained unmatched. The CDR3 consists of 15 residues. Germline CDR1 reads LNHDA; CDR2 reads SQIVND (reference sequence). The CDR3 here is CASSIVGTSGNEQFF. The CDR3 nucleotides read TGTGCCAGTAGTATAGTAGGGACTAGCGGGAATGAGCAGTTCTTC. Combining the CDR3 with reference TRBV19 and TRBJ2-1 gives the whole variable domain DGGITQSPKYLFRKEGQNVTLSCEQNLNHDAMYWYRQDPGQGLRLIYYSQIVNDFQKGDIAEGYSVSREKKESFPLTVTSAQKNPTAFYLCASSIVGTSGNEQFFGPGTRLTVL.

This clonotype was detected only a few times. The gene calls are TRBV20-1 and TRBJ2-7; D call uncertain. Germline lookup yields CDR1 DFQATT and CDR2 SNEGSKA (reference sequence). Trimming removed 5 bases at V and 0 bases at J, with 11 bases between. This CDR3 comprises 13 residues. The CDR3 protein is CSAADPSSYEQYF. In DNA form, the CDR3 reads TGCAGTGCTGCGGACCCCTCCTCCTACGAGCAGTACTTC.

The CDR3 sequence: CASTPGGGATGANVLTF. The CDR3 bases are TGTGCCAGCACCCCAGGCGGGGGGGCTACTGGGGCCAACGTCCTGACTTTC. The V call is TRBV11-2, the J call TRBJ2-6; 9 bases line up with TRBD2. J lost 2 bases, V lost 7 bases, and 9 bases had no gene match. The CDR3 covers 17 residues. Germline CDR1 is SGHAT and CDR2 is FQNNGV. Full variable domain (outside the CDR3, taken from reference TRBV11-2 and TRBJ2-6): EAGVAQSPRYKIIEKRQSVAFWCNPISGHATLYWYQQILGQGPKLLIQFQNNGVVDDSQLPKDRFSAERLKGVDSTLKIQPAKLEDSAVYLCASTPGGGATGANVLTFGAGSRLTVL.

The J gene is TRBJ1-6, the V gene TRBV7-8; D remains unclear. The CDR3 covers 16 residues. V lost 0 bases and J 10 bases, leaving 16 bases between the germline ends. Germline CDR1 SGHVS, CDR2 FQNEAQ. The CDR3 spells CASSLAGFVRSSPLHF. In DNA form, the CDR3 reads TGTGCCAGCAGCTTAGCGGGGTTCGTGCGGAGCTCACCCCTCCACTTT.

This clonotype has just a few counts. The V gene is TRBV20-1, the J gene TRBJ1-1; D gene unclear. The CDR3 spans 14 residues. CDR1 DFQATT and CDR2 SNEGSKA come from the germline V gene (reference sequence). Trimming removed 6 bases from V and 3 bases from J, with 17 bases in between. In DNA, the CDR3 is TGCAGTGCCGGCCGGGTAACGGAGGACACTGAAGCTTTCTTT. It translates to CSAGRVTEDTEAFF.

This chain's CDR3 is CASSLVSGRAGEQYF. The DNA for the CDR3 is TGCGCCAGCAGCTTGGTTAGCGGGAGGGCCGGGGAGCAGTACTTC. The chain combines TRBV5-1 with TRBJ2-7; 11 bases match TRBD2. The CDR3 has 15 amino acids. Germline CDR1 and CDR2: SGHRS and YFSETQ. With 0 bases clipped from V and 7 bases from J, the junction kept 6 bases outside the gene matches.

In this sample, this clonotype turned up a few times. This sequence joins TRBV5-1 and TRBJ2-1; D may be TRBD1 or TRBD2 (5 bases each). The CDR3 contains 14 residues. Germline values: CDR1 SGHRS, CDR2 YFSETQ. Trimming left V 1 base short and J 10 bases short, with 15 bases between. The CDR3 DNA reads as TGCGCCAGCAGCTTGTCGGGACCTGGGGGAGAGCAGTTCTTC. It codes for CASSLSGPGGEQFF.

This rearrangement joins TRBV11-2 to TRBJ2-7; 12 nucleotides line up with TRBD2. The V and J ends lost 5 bases and 7 bases, in that order; junction bases with no gene match: 18. The CDR3 totals 18 residues. Germline V gene data show CDR1 as SGHAT and CDR2 as FQNNGV. The CDR3: CASSLTTSGGPYSVEQYF. The CDR3 DNA reads as TGTGCCAGCAGCCTAACAACTAGCGGGGGGCCCTATTCGGTTGAGCAGTACTTC.

J is TRBJ1-2 and V is TRBV5-1; 8 nucleotides line up with TRBD1. The germline CDR1 and CDR2 sequences are SGHRS and YFSETQ. The CDR3 is made up of 18 amino acids. V was clipped by 0 bases and J by 4 bases; unmatched bases: 14. DNA of the CDR3: TGCGCCAGCAGCTTGGTACGCCCGGGACAGGAAAGGGGCTATGGCTACACCTTC. It yields the protein CASSLVRPGQERGYGYTF. The full variable domain, its missing parts supplied by reference TRBV5-1 and TRBJ1-2, is KAGVTQTPRYLIKTRGQQVTLSCSPISGHRSVSWYQQTPGQGLQFLFEYFSETQRNKGNFPGRFSGRQFSNSRSEMNVSTLELGDSALYLCASSLVRPGQERGYGYTFGSGTRLTVV.

The V gene is TRBV25-1, the J gene TRBJ2-2, with D tentatively TRBD1 (6 bases). Germline CDR1 reads MGHDK; CDR2 reads SYGVNS. This CDR3 region has 15 residues. The V end lost 3 bases, the J end lost 2 bases, and 10 bases lay between the germline ends. CDR3 coding DNA: TGTGCCAGCAGTGATTGGGGGCTCAACACCGGGGAGCTGTTTTTT. Its protein is CASSDWGLNTGELFF.

Ten or more counts support this clonotype. This rearrangement joins TRBV6-1 to TRBJ2-5, with 9 bases lining up with TRBD2. Germline CDR1 MNHNS, CDR2 SASEGT. The CDR3 is made up of 17 amino acids. V dropped 5 bases and J dropped 2; count of bases not matched to a gene: 12. CDR3 residues: CASSPGTSRILQETQYF. CDR3 DNA sequence: TGTGCCAGCAGTCCCGGGACTAGCCGAATTCTACAAGAGACCCAGTACTTC.

The chain is built from TRBV12-3 or TRBV12-4 and TRBJ2-7; possible D gene TRBD1, 6 bases. The germline V and J ends were trimmed by 3 bases and 3 bases, with 15 bases remaining between them. The length of the CDR3 is 15 residues. The CDR3 reads CASSLGAPLIYEQYF. CDR3 bases: TGTGCCAGCAGTTTGGGGGCGCCTCTGATCTACGAGCAGTACTTC.